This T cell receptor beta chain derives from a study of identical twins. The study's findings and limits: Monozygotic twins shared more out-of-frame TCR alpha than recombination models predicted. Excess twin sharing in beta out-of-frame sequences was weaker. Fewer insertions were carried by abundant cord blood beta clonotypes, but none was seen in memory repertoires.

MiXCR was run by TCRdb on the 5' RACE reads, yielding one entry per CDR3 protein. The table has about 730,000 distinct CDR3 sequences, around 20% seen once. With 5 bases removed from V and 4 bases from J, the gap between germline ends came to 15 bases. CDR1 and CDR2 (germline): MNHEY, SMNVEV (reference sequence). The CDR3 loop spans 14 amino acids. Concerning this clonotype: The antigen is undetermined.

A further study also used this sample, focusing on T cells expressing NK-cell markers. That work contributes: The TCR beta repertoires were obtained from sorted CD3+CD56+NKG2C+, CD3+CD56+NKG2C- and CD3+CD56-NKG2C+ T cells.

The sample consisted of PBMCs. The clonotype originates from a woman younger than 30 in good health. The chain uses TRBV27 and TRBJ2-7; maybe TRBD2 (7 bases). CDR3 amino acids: CASSAAGARYEQYF. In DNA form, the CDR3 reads TGTGCCAGCAGTGCCGCGGGGGCTCGGTACGAGCAGTACTTC.